Below, 19 T cell receptor beta chains from the same sample are listed, as sequenced in a study of shared clonotypes between healthy human individuals. Assay used: immunoSEQ multiplex PCR; TCRdb lists only in-frame clones, some missing. This table has 2 million to 3 million clones, roughly nine tenths appearing once. Specimen: naive CD4+ T cells sorted from blood. Regarding subset: CD45RA+ positively selected. Receptors originate from a man younger than 35 in good health.

The chain uses TRBV2 and TRBJ1-1; D ambiguous. V lost 7 bases and J lost 1, with 16 bases in between. CDR1 and CDR2 (germline): SNHLY, FYNNEI. The CDR3 covers 15 residues. CDR3 DNA: TGTGCCAGCATTTACTCCAAAAGTTGGAACACTGAAGCTTTCTTT. This sequence encodes CASIYSKSWNTEAFF.

This clone was seen just once. The genes are TRBV5-5 and TRBJ2-7; D gene ambiguous. Germline assignment: CDR1 SGHKS and CDR2 YYEKEE (reference sequence). V lost 2 bases and J 4 bases, leaving 7 bases between the germline ends. There are 12 residues in the CDR3. For the CDR3, the DNA is TGTGCCAGCAGCTTTGGGCCTTACGAGCAGTACTTC. This codes for CASSFGPYEQYF.

This clone was picked up one time. The V call is TRBV30, the J call TRBJ2-5; possibly TRBD1 or TRBD2 for D (6 bases each). The CDR3 length is 14 residues. The germline CDR1 and CDR2 sequences are GTSNPN and SVGIG (reference sequence). Trimming took off 5 bases at V and 7 bases at J, with 20 bases between the two ends. DNA of the CDR3: TGTGCCTGGTCCCTCGCTGTCAGGGGAGGGACCCAGTACTTC. Translated, it gives CAWSLAVRGGTQYF.

The genes are TRBV11-3 and TRBJ2-3; D may be TRBD2 (5 bases). Trimming took off 1 base at V and 6 bases at J, with 11 bases between the two ends. CDR1 and CDR2 (germline): SGHNT, YENEEA. This CDR3 has 14 amino acids. The CDR3 spells CASSLGASKDTQYF. The DNA of the CDR3 is TGTGCCAGCAGCTTAGGAGCTAGCAAGGATACGCAGTATTTT.

The chain links TRBV7-2 to TRBJ2-1; 7 bases map to TRBD2. CDR3 length equals 18 residues. The V gene's germline CDR1 is SGHTA and CDR2 FQGNSA. With 1 base clipped from V and 7 bases from J, the junction kept 16 bases outside the gene matches. As DNA, the CDR3 is TGTGCCAGCAGCTTAGTTCCTAGCGGCCTCTCGCCAACAAATGAGCAGTTCTTC. Amino acid sequence: CASSLVPSGLSPTNEQFF.

The genes are TRBV4-1 and TRBJ1-4; 9 bases are shared with TRBD1. The ends lost 0 bases at V and 0 bases at J; junction bases unmatched: 8. This CDR3 has 19 amino acids. Germline CDR1 and CDR2: MGHRA and YSYEKL. The CDR3 sequence: CASSQDLGQGTATNEKLFF. The CDR3 DNA is TGCGCCAGCAGCCAAGACCTAGGACAGGGGACAGCAACTAATGAAAAACTGTTTTTT.

This rearrangement joins TRBV5-1 to TRBJ2-7; 9 bases match TRBD1. The CDR3 totals 14 residues. Germline assignment: CDR1 SGHRS and CDR2 YFSETQ. The J segment lost 3 bases and the V segment lost 6 bases, leaving 7 bases of the junction unmatched. The CDR3 coding sequence is TGCGCCAGCAACGTGGACAGGGGTGACTACGAGCAGTACTTC. This gives the protein CASNVDRGDYEQYF.

The V and J genes are TRBV27 and TRBJ2-1; 9 bases line up with TRBD2. Trimming at V came to 5 bases and at J to 9 bases, leaving 11 bases not matched to a gene. The V gene's germline CDR1 is MNHEY and CDR2 SMNVEV (reference sequence). CDR3 size: 15 residues. CDR3 in amino acids: CASSLGTSQATEQFF. As DNA, the CDR3 is TGTGCCAGCAGTCTAGGGACTAGCCAGGCCACTGAGCAGTTCTTC.

The chain recombines TRBV11-2 with TRBJ1-1; D is unresolved. This CDR3 region has 13 residues. Trimming took 5 bases from V and 3 from J, leaving 10 bases between them. Germline values: CDR1 SGHAT, CDR2 FQNNGV. The CDR3 DNA reads TGTGCCAGCAGCGGCGACGGATACACTGAAGCTTTCTTT. Translated: CASSGDGYTEAFF.

The chain combines TRBV7-8 with TRBJ2-1; D uncertain. V lost 1 base and J lost 7, with 14 bases in between. This CDR3 contains 15 residues. Germline assignment: CDR1 SGHVS and CDR2 FQNEAQ. The CDR3 loop is CASSLDGRVGNEQFF. The CDR3, as DNA: TGTGCCAGCAGCTTAGACGGACGGGTGGGGAATGAGCAGTTCTTC.

This sequence joins TRBV11-2 and TRBJ2-3, with D tentatively TRBD2 (5 bases). CDR3 length: 12 residues. Trimming removed 3 bases at V and 5 bases at J, with 6 bases between. Germline V gives CDR1 SGHAT, CDR2 FQNNGV. CDR3 DNA sequence: TGTGCCAGCAGCTTTGGGAGAGATACGCAGTATTTT. Translated: CASSFGRDTQYF.

This sequence joins TRBV4-1 and TRBJ2-1; D uncertain. Germline-derived CDR1 and CDR2 are MGHRA and YSYEKL. Between the trimmed V and J ends, which lost 1 base and 6 bases, there was a span of 7 bases. This CDR3 spans 13 amino acids. The CDR3 DNA is TGCGCCAGCAGCCAAGTAAACCGCAATGAGCAGTTCTTC. It specifies CASSQVNRNEQFF.

This sequence joins TRBV25-1 and TRBJ2-1, with 8 bases fitting TRBD2. V shed 1 base and J 0 bases; nucleotides not matched to a gene: 2. CDR3 length equals 16 residues. Germline CDR1 MGHDK, CDR2 SYGVNS. The CDR3 loop is CASSESSGGSYNEQFF. CDR3 DNA sequence: TGTGCCAGCAGTGAATCAAGCGGGGGCTCCTACAATGAGCAGTTCTTC.

The chain uses TRBV18 and TRBJ2-7; D gene ambiguous. The V and J ends lost 3 bases and 2 bases respectively, with 11 bases between them. The germline V gene encodes CDR1 KGHSH and CDR2 LQKENI. The CDR3 is 14 residues long. The CDR3: CASSPPYNPYEQYF. The CDR3 bases are TGTGCCAGCTCACCTCCTTATAACCCCTACGAGCAGTACTTC.

The V gene is TRBV7-6, the J gene TRBJ2-5, with 9 bases lining up with TRBD1. CDR3 length: 14 amino acids. Germline CDR1 reads SGHVS; CDR2 reads FNYEAQ. With V trimmed by 4 bases and J by 7 bases, 7 bases remained unmatched. This CDR3 is CASSSRDREGTQYF. Here the CDR3 DNA reads TGTGCCAGCAGCTCCCGGGACAGGGAAGGGACCCAGTACTTC.

This chain connects TRBV18 to TRBJ2-3, with 7 bases that match TRBD1. The CDR3 totals 14 residues. CDR1 and CDR2 (germline): KGHSH, LQKENI. V was clipped by 5 bases and J by 5 bases; unmatched bases: 7. This CDR3 reads CASSGTERGDTQYF. The CDR3 DNA is TGTGCCAGCTCAGGGACAGAGCGAGGAGATACGCAGTATTTT.

The genes are TRBV2 and TRBJ2-3; D ambiguous. CDR3 length: 13 residues. Trimming removed 3 bases at V and 2 bases at J, with 6 bases between. Germline V gene lookup returns CDR1 SNHLY and CDR2 FYNNEI. The CDR3 coding sequence is TGTGCCAGCAGTGAGCGAATCACAGATACGCAGTATTTT. The encoded protein is CASSERITDTQYF.

The chain links TRBV4-2 to TRBJ1-2, with D possibly matching TRBD1 (5 bases). CDR1 LGHNA and CDR2 YNFKEQ come from the germline V gene. The CDR3 has 14 amino acids. V lost 3 bases and J lost 4, with 12 bases in between. The DNA of the CDR3 is TGTGCCAGCAGCCAGGGGGACCGGGTCTATGGCTACACCTTC. Translation: CASSQGDRVYGYTF.

The table lists this clone with a count of one. The rearrangement joins TRBV5-1 to TRBJ2-3; D is tentatively TRBD1 or TRBD2 (5 bases each). Germline-derived CDR1 and CDR2 are SGHRS and YFSETQ. Deletions cut 4 bases from V and 0 bases from J, with 12 bases between. The CDR3 contains 15 residues. DNA of the CDR3: TGCGCCAGCAGCCCCGGGGCCCCTAGCACAGATACGCAGTATTTT. Its protein product is CASSPGAPSTDTQYF. The full variable domain, its missing parts supplied by reference TRBV5-1 and TRBJ2-3, is KAGVTQTPRYLIKTRGQQVTLSCSPISGHRSVSWYQQTPGQGLQFLFEYFSETQRNKGNFPGRFSGRQFSNSRSEMNVSTLELGDSALYLCASSPGAPSTDTQYFGPGTRLTVL.